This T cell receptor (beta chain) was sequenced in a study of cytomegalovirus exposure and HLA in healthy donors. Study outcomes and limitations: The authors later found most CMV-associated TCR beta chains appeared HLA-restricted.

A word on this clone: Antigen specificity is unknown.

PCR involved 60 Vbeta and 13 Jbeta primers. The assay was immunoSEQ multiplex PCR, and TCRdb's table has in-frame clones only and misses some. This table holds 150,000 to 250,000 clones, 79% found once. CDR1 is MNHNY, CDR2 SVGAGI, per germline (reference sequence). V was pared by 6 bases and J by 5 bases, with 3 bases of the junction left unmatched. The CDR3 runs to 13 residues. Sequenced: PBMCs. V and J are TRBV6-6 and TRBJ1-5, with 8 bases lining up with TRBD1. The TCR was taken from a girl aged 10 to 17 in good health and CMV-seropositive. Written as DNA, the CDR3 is TGTGCCAGCAGGGACAGGGAGGATCAGCCCCAGCATTTT. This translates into CASRDREDQPQHF.